A single sample gave rise to the 22 T cell receptor beta chains below, sequenced in a study of T cell responses to AZD1222 COVID-19 vaccine. Clones were sequenced by immunoSEQ multiplex PCR, and TCRdb holds only the in-frame ones, with some missing. Of roughly 110,000 clones in the sample, 87% were seen once. The material was peripheral blood, obtained 28 days after the second AZD1222 dose. The source is an adult who received the AZD1222 COVID-19 vaccine.

The genes are TRBV7-9 and TRBJ1-2, with no clear D. CDR1 and CDR2 from the germline V gene are SEHNR and FQNEAQ (reference sequence). With 5 bases removed from V and 3 bases from J, the gap between germline ends came to 7 bases. The CDR3 totals 12 residues. CDR3 in amino acids: CASSETYYGYTF. The CDR3 DNA follows: TGTGCCAGCAGCGAAACATACTATGGCTACACCTTC.

This sequence joins TRBV5-8 and TRBJ1-5, with 8 bases matching TRBD1. Trimming removed 4 bases from V and 1 base from J; junction bases left unmatched: 10. The CDR3 runs to 17 residues. The germline gives CDR1 SGHTS, CDR2 YDEGEE. The CDR3: CASSPDRGRGSNQPQHF. Written as DNA, the CDR3 is TGTGCCAGCAGCCCCGACAGGGGCCGGGGGAGCAATCAGCCCCAGCATTTT.

The rearrangement uses TRBV6-2 or TRBV6-3 and TRBJ2-1; 9 bases align to TRBD1. Trimming at V came to 2 bases and at J to 5 bases, leaving 13 bases not matched to a gene. Looked up from germline, CDR1 is MNHEY and CDR2 is SVGEGT. This CDR3 comprises 18 residues. The CDR3 protein is CASSYPGQGPFNNNEQFF. CDR3 in DNA: TGTGCCAGCAGTTACCCGGGACAGGGCCCTTTTAATAACAATGAGCAGTTCTTC.

The J gene is TRBJ2-7, the V gene TRBV5-4; D might be TRBD2 (5 bases). V was clipped by 1 base and J by 0 bases, with 14 bases between them. This CDR3 has 16 amino acids. Germline CDR1 and CDR2: SGHNT and YYREEE (reference sequence). The CDR3 sequence: CASSLWRPYRSYEQYF. DNA of the CDR3: TGTGCCAGCAGCTTGTGGAGGCCCTACCGCTCCTACGAGCAGTACTTC. Looking up the rest from reference TRBV5-4 and TRBJ2-7 gives the full variable domain: ETGVTQSPTHLIKTRGQQVTLRCSSQSGHNTVSWYQQALGQGPQFIFQYYREEENGRGNFPPRFSGLQFPNYSSELNVNALELDDSALYLCASSLWRPYRSYEQYFGPGTRLTVT.

CDR3 sequence: CASSPTPGPLKGYTF. Written as DNA, the CDR3 is TGTGCCAGCAGTCCCACCCCGGGACCCCTGAAGGGCTACACCTTC. J is TRBJ1-2 and V is TRBV6-5; D may be TRBD1 (5 bases). With 5 bases removed from V and 8 bases from J, the gap between germline ends came to 21 bases. Germline CDR1 MNHEY, CDR2 SVGAGI. The CDR3 has 15 amino acids.

This clone was detected once. The J gene is TRBJ2-2, the V gene TRBV20-1; 7 nucleotides align to TRBD2. CDR1 is DFQATT and CDR2 is SNEGSKA in the germline V gene (reference sequence). The CDR3 is made up of 14 amino acids. J gave up 2 bases and V 3 bases, and 3 bases lay outside the gene matches. The CDR3 sequence: CSASPGLNTGELFF. As DNA, the CDR3 is TGCAGTGCTAGTCCGGGACTAAACACCGGGGAGCTGTTTTTT.

This clone was seen only a few times. The chain uses TRBV4-3 and TRBJ1-1; 9 nucleotides align to TRBD1. V was clipped by 4 bases and J by 7 bases; unmatched bases: 7. Germline V gene lookup returns CDR1 LGHNA and CDR2 YSLEER. The length of the CDR3 is 14 residues. CDR3 loop: CASSLRTGANEAFF. Here the CDR3 DNA reads TGCGCCAGCAGCCTACGGACAGGGGCAAATGAAGCTTTCTTT.

The CDR3 loop is CASSPLAGGLETQYF. The CDR3 DNA sequence: TGTGCCAGCAGCCCCTTAGCGGGGGGGCTGGAGACCCAGTACTTC. J is TRBJ2-5 and V is TRBV5-4, with 11 nucleotides matching TRBD2. V gave up 4 bases and J gave up 5 bases; unmatched junction bases: 7. Per germline, CDR1 SGHNT and CDR2 YYREEE (reference sequence). This CDR3 has 15 residues.

This chain links TRBV11-2 with TRBJ2-7; 10 bases match TRBD1. V was pared by 5 bases and J by 2 bases, with 3 bases of the junction left unmatched. The CDR3 extends over 14 amino acids. Germline V gives CDR1 SGHAT, CDR2 FQNNGV. The CDR3 spells CASSIDRGPYEQYF. The CDR3 coding sequence is TGTGCCAGCAGCATCGACAGGGGGCCCTACGAGCAGTACTTC.

The gene calls are TRBV30 and TRBJ2-7; D possibly uses TRBD1 or TRBD2 (5 bases each). Germline loops: CDR1 GTSNPN, CDR2 SVGIG (reference sequence). This CDR3 has 13 amino acids. V was pared by 1 base and J by 3 bases, with 10 bases between. As DNA, the CDR3 is TGTGCCTGGAGTGGAGGGGTCGGCTACGAGCAGTACTTC. This translates into CAWSGGVGYEQYF.

This clone appeared once. The rearrangement uses TRBV7-2 and TRBJ2-1; D tentatively fits TRBD1 or TRBD2 (5 bases each). V lost 0 bases and J 6 bases, leaving 6 bases between the germline ends. The CDR3 has 13 amino acids. Germline CDR1 and CDR2: SGHTA and FQGNSA. The chain's CDR3 is CASSLAGANEQFF. CDR3 bases: TGTGCCAGCAGCTTAGCCGGGGCCAATGAGCAGTTCTTC.

This sequence joins TRBV9 and TRBJ1-6; D call uncertain. V was pared by 0 bases and J by 0 bases, with 10 bases between. This CDR3 spans 17 amino acids. CDR1 is SGDLS, CDR2 YYNGEE, per germline. The CDR3 is CASSVEAMSSYNSPLHF. DNA for the CDR3: TGTGCCAGCAGCGTAGAAGCCATGAGCTCCTATAATTCACCCCTCCACTTT.

The chain carries TRBV28 and TRBJ2-5; 12 nucleotides line up with TRBD2. V gave up 5 bases and J gave up 5 bases; unmatched junction bases: 12. This CDR3 is built from 17 residues. Germline V gives CDR1 MDHEN, CDR2 SYDVKM. The CDR3 region has the DNA TGTGCCAGCAGTGTCGGGGAGACTAGCGGGGGTGTCGAGACCCAGTACTTC. It encodes CASSVGETSGGVETQYF. The whole variable domain, filled in from reference TRBV28 and TRBJ2-5, reads DVKVTQSSRYLVKRTGEKVFLECVQDMDHENMFWYRQDPGLGLRLIYFSYDVKMKEKGDIPEGYSVSREKKERFSLILESASTNQTSMYLCASSVGETSGGVETQYFGPGTRLLVL.

V usage is TRBV9 and J usage is TRBJ1-1; D perhaps matches TRBD1 (6 bases). The length of the CDR3 is 13 residues. Germline values: CDR1 SGDLS, CDR2 YYNGEE. The V end lost 3 bases, the J end lost 2 bases, and 8 bases lay between the germline ends. Here the CDR3 reads CASSGGANTEAFF. As DNA, the CDR3 is TGTGCCAGCAGCGGGGGGGCAAACACTGAAGCTTTCTTT.

The chain links TRBV3-1 (or the pseudogene TRBV3-2) to TRBJ2-4, with D tentatively TRBD2 (6 bases). Between the trimmed V and J ends, which lost 4 bases and 0 bases, there was a span of 10 bases. Germline lookup yields CDR1 LGHDT and CDR2 YNNKEL (reference sequence). CDR3 length: 15 residues. CDR3 region: CASSPAEGAKNIQYF. The CDR3 bases are TGTGCCAGCAGCCCTGCGGAGGGAGCCAAAAACATTCAGTACTTC.

This chain uses TRBV27 with TRBJ2-7; D is possibly TRBD1 or TRBD2 (6 bases each). The CDR3 has 12 amino acids. V was cut by 3 bases and J by 5 bases, with 8 bases left in between. Per germline, CDR1 MNHEY and CDR2 SMNVEV (reference sequence). For the CDR3, the DNA is TGTGCCAGCAGTTTGGGGGGCCACGAGCAGTACTTC. Amino acid sequence: CASSLGGHEQYF.

The gene calls are TRBV6-5 and TRBJ1-3, with a tentative D call TRBD1 (6 bases). V was clipped by 7 bases and J by 0 bases, with 13 bases between them. Germline V CDR1 and CDR2: MNHEY, SVGAGI. This CDR3 comprises 15 residues. The CDR3 DNA reads as TGTGCCAGCACTGTGACAGGCATCTCTGGAAACACCATATATTTT. Protein: CASTVTGISGNTIYF.

The chain carries TRBV7-9 and TRBJ1-5; D unresolved. Between the trimmed V and J ends, which lost 5 bases and 7 bases, there was a span of 12 bases. CDR3 length: 13 amino acids. Germline values: CDR1 SEHNR, CDR2 FQNEAQ (reference sequence). In nucleotides, the CDR3 is TGTGCCAGCAGCACAGACGTATGGCAGCCCCAGCATTTT. Protein: CASSTDVWQPQHF.

V gene TRBV7-2 combines with J gene TRBJ1-5, with 10 positions matching TRBD1. The junction had 5 bases not matched to a gene; V was cut back by 3 bases and J by 3 bases. Germline CDR1 is SGHTA and CDR2 is FQGNSA. The CDR3 runs 16 residues. The CDR3 DNA sequence: TGTGCCAGCAGCTTGACCGGGACAGGGGCCAATCAGCCCCAGCATTTT. This codes for CASSLTGTGANQPQHF.

The gene calls are TRBV27 and TRBJ2-7; tentatively, D is TRBD2 (7 bases). The CDR3 length is 14 residues. The germline V gene has CDR1 MNHEY and CDR2 SMNVEV (reference sequence). The V gene lost 2 bases and the J gene lost 2 bases, with 10 bases spanning the gap. CDR3 amino acids: CASSLRGTTYEQYF. CDR3 DNA sequence: TGTGCCAGCAGTTTAAGGGGGACTACCTACGAGCAGTACTTC.

V usage is TRBV7-9 and J usage is TRBJ2-7; a weak D match, TRBD2 (5 bases). Per germline, CDR1 SEHNR and CDR2 FQNEAQ (reference sequence). V was shortened by 1 base and J by 4 bases, with 8 bases between the two germline ends. The CDR3 is made up of 13 amino acids. CDR3 in amino acids: CASSLGSEYEQYF. In DNA, the CDR3 is TGTGCCAGCAGCTTAGGTAGCGAATACGAGCAGTACTTC.

This chain connects TRBV5-4 to TRBJ2-5, with D maybe TRBD1 (5 bases). The ends were cut back, 2 bases at V and 5 bases at J, with 19 bases in the middle. The CDR3 is 16 amino acids. Germline assignment: CDR1 SGHNT and CDR2 YYREEE (reference sequence). The CDR3 DNA sequence: TGTGCCAGCAGCTTTAATCGGCAGGGTAACGGGGAGACCCAGTACTTC. Protein product: CASSFNRQGNGETQYF.